These T cell receptor beta chains were read from a single sample in a study of graft-versus-host responses after intestinal transplantation. The antigens these receptors bind are not known. Method: immunoSEQ multiplex PCR; TCRdb's copy keeps in-frame clones and lacks some. Here the sample spans 80,000 to 100,000 clones, around 86% being singletons. The sequencing here drew on unstimulated CD8+ T cells sorted from spleen or lymph node cells, taken before intestinal transplant. The receptors come from a human donor who received an intestinal transplant. CDR3s include the opening cysteine and the closing phenylalanine or tryptophan. Each record gives: V gene, J gene, CDR3 protein.

>TRBV4-1|TRBJ2-3
CASSLGPTDTQYF
>TRBV19|TRBJ2-3
CAAASGAADTQYF
>TRBV27|TRBJ2-3
CASSWTGGRTDTQYF
>TRBV13|TRBJ1-6
CASSFDNSPLHF
>TRBV5-4|TRBJ2-5
CASSFSGGLEQYF
>TRBV5-1|TRBJ2-1
CASRDGGDLSNEQFF
>TRBV2|TRBJ2-5
CASSEAGGRETQYF
>TRBV15|TRBJ1-4
CATSRDSERLNEKLFF
>TRBV6-5|TRBJ2-5
CASSPTTGNQETQYF
>TRBV6-6|TRBJ1-1
CASSYGRSEAFF
>TRBV10-3|TRBJ2-1
CAISDPSGKAYNEQFF
>TRBV9|TRBJ2-1
CASSPWGAREEQFF
>TRBV5-6|TRBJ1-1
CASSLQGATTEAFF
>TRBV6-4|TRBJ1-6
CASSGAPLHF
>TRBV27|TRBJ1-5
CASSPIWDSHNQPQHF
>TRBV2|TRBJ2-7
CASSTRTGGVHDLEQYF
>TRBV19|TRBJ2-7
CASSLLGVREQYF
>TRBV28|TRBJ2-5
CASKPLVDPETQYF
>TRBV27|TRBJ2-1
CASSLTSGQNEQFF
>TRBV6-5|TRBJ1-5
CASSYGQGNQPQHF
>TRBV5-1|TRBJ2-5
CASSPGLAGMGETQYF
>TRBV7-3|TRBJ2-3
CASSLGEADTQYF
>TRBV20-1|TRBJ1-2
CSARTGPGYTF
>TRBV6-5|TRBJ1-1
CASSYAPQGNTEAFF
>TRBV4-1|TRBJ2-5
CASSQEGDRAWETQYF
>TRBV5-4|TRBJ2-1
CASSPSTSGSGNEQFF
>TRBV7-9|TRBJ1-2
CASRSTRDPGPYYGYTF
>TRBV7-9|TRBJ1-2
CASSFPWGHGYTF
>TRBV7-8|TRBJ2-7
CASSPNHRGDEQYF
>TRBV9|TRBJ1-4
CASSVDPGSNEKLFF
>TRBV2|TRBJ1-2
CASSQATGRTYYGYTF